This is a list of T cell receptor beta chains from one sample in a study of T cell repertoires and leukemia-associated antigens. TCRdb re-analysed the 5' RACE reads in MiXCR, keeping a single row per CDR3 protein. In the table there are about 15,000 distinct CDR3 sequences, more than 30% of which are singletons. No antigens are known for them. Specimen: CD3+ T cells sorted from blood and cultured. The source is a female donor in good health. CDR3s include the opening cysteine and the closing phenylalanine or tryptophan.

J gene: TRBJ1-3
V gene: TRBV6-5
CDR3 protein: CASNPDNSGNTIYF

J gene: TRBJ1-5
V gene: TRBV4-2
CDR3 protein: CASSQDDGSQPQHF

J gene: TRBJ2-3
V gene: TRBV24-1
CDR3 protein: CATSDSGTSGFTDTQYF

J gene: TRBJ2-1
V gene: TRBV5-1
CDR3 protein: CASSLSPGREQFF

J gene: TRBJ2-7
V gene: TRBV20-1
CDR3 protein: CSASWDQARKEQYF

J gene: TRBJ2-6
V gene: TRBV7-2
CDR3 protein: CASSLLGLSGGGRVGANVLTF

J gene: TRBJ2-7
V gene: TRBV29-1
CDR3 protein: CSVGLAGPYEQYF

J gene: TRBJ1-1
V gene: TRBV4-1
CDR3 protein: CASSQEFKAEAFF

J gene: TRBJ2-7
V gene: TRBV12-3/TRBV12-4
CDR3 protein: CASSLALFAGGDYEQYF

J gene: TRBJ2-3
V gene: TRBV29-1
CDR3 protein: CSLKGAHTDTQYF

J gene: TRBJ1-6
V gene: TRBV29-1
CDR3 protein: CSVQDRENSPLHF

J gene: TRBJ2-1
V gene: TRBV29-1
CDR3 protein: CSVDHMGLYEQFF

J gene: TRBJ2-7
V gene: TRBV10-3
CDR3 protein: CAISELRGNDREQYF

J gene: TRBJ1-1
V gene: TRBV7-9
CDR3 protein: CASSQKTENTEAFF

J gene: TRBJ2-7
V gene: TRBV20-1
CDR3 protein: CSARDLASSSYEQYF

J gene: TRBJ2-1
V gene: TRBV2
CDR3 protein: CASSVIRAGGNEQFF

J gene: TRBJ1-4
V gene: TRBV7-2
CDR3 protein: CASSRGQSEKLFF

J gene: TRBJ2-2
V gene: TRBV7-2
CDR3 protein: CASSLELAGVGGELFF

J gene: TRBJ1-2
V gene: TRBV20-1
CDR3 protein: CSASTRVFAYTF

J gene: TRBJ1-2
V gene: TRBV4-3
CDR3 protein: CASSQVVQPLYGYTF

J gene: TRBJ2-7
V gene: TRBV28
CDR3 protein: CASSFPNTGKGRNYEQYF

J gene: TRBJ2-1
V gene: TRBV2
CDR3 protein: CASKDRGEEQFF

J gene: TRBJ2-2
V gene: TRBV12-3/TRBV12-4
CDR3 protein: CASSLRQGPQGCANTGELFF

J gene: TRBJ2-1
V gene: TRBV12-3/TRBV12-4
CDR3 protein: CASSLVRVYNEQFF

J gene: TRBJ2-1
V gene: TRBV11-2
CDR3 protein: CASSHPATDKQFF

J gene: TRBJ2-1
V gene: TRBV18
CDR3 protein: CASSPNSGRASEQFF